These 27 T cell receptor beta chains were all obtained from the same sample, sequenced in a study of T cells after yellow fever vaccination. TCRdb re-analysed the 5' RACE reads in MiXCR, keeping a single row per CDR3 protein. This table has hundreds of thousands of distinct CDR3 sequences, around an eighth appearing once. Sample: PBMCs, taken on the day of the yellow fever booster vaccination. These receptors were obtained from a man aged 25-45 years who received the YFV17D yellow fever vaccine.

This clonotype was counted between two and nine times. This rearrangement joins TRBV29-1 to TRBJ1-2, with TRBD1 as a possible D gene (5 bases). The ends were cut back, 6 bases at V and 4 bases at J, with 15 bases in the middle. The CDR3 has 13 residues. Germline V CDR1 and CDR2: SQVTM, ANQGSEA. CDR3 sequence: CSVTREMGYGYTF. The DNA of the CDR3 is TGCAGCGTGACCAGGGAAATGGGCTATGGCTACACCTTC.

This clonotype has just a few counts. The rearrangement links TRBV28 to TRBJ2-5, with 11 bases fitting TRBD2. The ends lost 4 bases at V and 4 bases at J; junction bases unmatched: 14. This CDR3 spans 18 amino acids. Germline assignment: CDR1 MDHEN and CDR2 SYDVKM. In nucleotides, the CDR3 is TGTGCCAGCAGTTCCCCATTAGCGGGAGGGCCCTTCGGAGAGACCCAGTACTTC. Its translation: CASSSPLAGGPFGETQYF.

This clonotype was counted between two and nine times. The rearrangement joins TRBV19 to TRBJ2-3; 10 bases map to TRBD2. With 4 bases clipped from V and 6 bases from J, the junction kept 7 bases outside the gene matches. This CDR3 has 15 residues. Germline values: CDR1 LNHDA, CDR2 SQIVND (reference sequence). CDR3 in DNA: TGTGCCAGTAGTACCGAGAGCGGGAGGGCTGATACGCAGTATTTT. Translated, it gives CASSTESGRADTQYF.

The chain employs TRBV5-1 and TRBJ2-2, with 8 bases identical to TRBD1. V dropped 4 bases and J dropped 7; count of bases not matched to a gene: 6. The V gene's germline CDR1 is SGHRS and CDR2 YFSETQ. The CDR3 is made up of 14 amino acids. The CDR3 sequence: CASSPGGQGGELFF. The CDR3 region has the DNA TGCGCCAGCAGCCCTGGAGGACAGGGCGGGGAGCTGTTTTTT.

The chain has TRBV30 and TRBJ2-1; TRBD2 matches at 12 bases. With 5 bases clipped from V and 7 bases from J, the junction kept 9 bases outside the gene matches. Germline lookup yields CDR1 GTSNPN and CDR2 SVGIG (reference sequence). This CDR3 is 15 amino acids long. The CDR3 DNA reads TGTGCCTGGGGGATTGGACTAGCGGGACCGAATGAGCAGTTCTTC. Amino acids: CAWGIGLAGPNEQFF.

The chain combines TRBV20-1 with TRBJ2-3; TRBD1 might be the D (5 bases). CDR1 and CDR2 from the germline V gene are DFQATT and SNEGSKA (reference sequence). The CDR3 has 14 residues. The V end was cut by 3 bases, the J end by 4 bases, with 14 bases between. The chain's CDR3 is CSARGTGGPDTQYF. The CDR3 DNA reads TGCAGTGCTAGGGGTACAGGTGGTCCAGATACGCAGTATTTT.

This clonotype has just a few counts. The rearrangement uses TRBV24-1 and TRBJ2-5; D gene uncertain. CDR3 length: 14 residues. Germline V gene lookup returns CDR1 KGHDR and CDR2 SFDVKD. V shed 6 bases and J shed 5 bases, with 15 bases lying between them. CDR3 in DNA: TGTGCCACCAGTTCGGCCAGCCCTGGGGAGACCCAGTACTTC. It yields the protein CATSSASPGETQYF.

This chain uses TRBV7-2 with TRBJ1-6; TRBD1 agrees at 11 bases. Germline V lookup: CDR1 SGHTA, CDR2 FQGNSA. There are 14 residues in the CDR3. Losses at the gene ends were 10 bases for V and 10 bases for J; bases not matched to a gene: 9. CDR3 region: CATRPGQGGSPLHF. CDR3 coding DNA: TGTGCCACACGTCCGGGACAGGGGGGATCACCCCTCCACTTT.

This clonotype has a count of ten or more. The V gene is TRBV12-3 or TRBV12-4, the J gene TRBJ1-3, with D tentatively TRBD1 (6 bases). V gave up 5 bases and J gave up 3 bases, with 17 bases separating them. This CDR3 contains 16 residues. DNA for the CDR3: TGTGCCAGCAGTACCGGGACATACATGAGTGGAAACACCATATATTTT. This codes for CASSTGTYMSGNTIYF.

The sample holds a few counts of this clonotype. The chain couples TRBV20-1 to TRBJ2-5; D not resolved. Germline V lookup: CDR1 DFQATT, CDR2 SNEGSKA (reference sequence). V lost 0 bases and J 1 base, leaving 6 bases between the germline ends. The CDR3 loop spans 13 amino acids. Here the CDR3 reads CSARESGQETQYF. The CDR3 coding sequence is TGCAGTGCTAGAGAAAGTGGCCAAGAGACCCAGTACTTC.

This chain uses TRBV7-2 with TRBJ1-6, with D unresolved. The germline V and J ends were trimmed by 1 base and 14 bases, with 9 bases remaining between them. The CDR3 spans 12 residues. CDR1 and CDR2 from the germline V gene are SGHTA and FQGNSA. CDR3: CASSLEGRTLHF. The DNA for the CDR3 is TGTGCCAGCAGCTTAGAAGGGCGGACCCTCCACTTT.

The chain joins TRBV10-2 to TRBJ2-7; the match to TRBD2 covers 13 bases. The V gene's germline CDR1 is WSHSY and CDR2 SAAADI. The CDR3 has 14 residues. Trimming removed 8 bases from V and 3 bases from J; junction bases left unmatched: 4. The CDR3 nucleotides read TGCGCCAGCTTAGGGACTAGCGGGATCTACGAGCAGTACTTC. Protein: CASLGTSGIYEQYF.

In its sample, this clonotype was seen a few times. This chain links TRBV4-2 with TRBJ2-2, with 12 positions matching TRBD2. With 0 bases clipped from V and 5 bases from J, the junction kept 1 base outside the gene matches. Germline V gives CDR1 LGHNA, CDR2 YNFKEQ. This CDR3 spans 16 amino acids. CDR3 in DNA: TGTGCCAGCAGCCAAGATACTAGCGGGAGGACCGGGGAGCTGTTTTTT. This translates into CASSQDTSGRTGELFF.

The chain carries TRBV20-1 and TRBJ2-7, with TRBD2 identical over 7 bases. The CDR3 loop spans 15 amino acids. The germline V gene has CDR1 DFQATT and CDR2 SNEGSKA (reference sequence). The V gene end was trimmed by 3 bases and the J gene end by 2 bases; junction bases not matched to a gene: 10. This chain's CDR3 is CSASSHGGSPYEQYF. The CDR3 bases are TGCAGTGCTAGCTCACACGGGGGGTCCCCCTACGAGCAGTACTTC.

This clonotype has only a few counts. The chain links TRBV7-9 to TRBJ2-1, with 9 bases fitting TRBD1. The junction had 9 bases not matched to a gene; V was cut back by 2 bases and J by 7 bases. CDR1 is SEHNR, CDR2 FQNEAQ, per germline (reference sequence). This CDR3 has 16 residues. In nucleotides, the CDR3 is TGTGCCAGCAGCTTACGGGACAGGGACCTTGGTAATGAGCAGTTCTTC. Its translation: CASSLRDRDLGNEQFF.

This chain links TRBV7-9 with TRBJ2-6; D remains unclear. The length of the CDR3 is 16 residues. In germline, CDR1 is SEHNR, CDR2 FQNEAQ (reference sequence). Trimming removed 1 base at V and 0 bases at J, with 7 bases between. CDR3 in amino acids: CASSLVGYSGANVLTF. The CDR3 bases are TGTGCCAGCAGCTTAGTGGGGTACTCTGGGGCCAACGTCCTGACTTTC.

The sample holds a few counts of this clonotype. The chain is built from TRBV10-3 and TRBJ2-5, with D perhaps TRBD1 (6 bases). CDR1 ENHRY and CDR2 SYGVKD come from the germline V gene. With 2 bases removed from V and 2 bases from J, the gap between germline ends came to 6 bases. The CDR3 loop spans 13 amino acids. DNA of the CDR3: TGTGCCATCAGTGAGCAGGGGCAAGAGACCCAGTACTTC. It is translated as CAISEQGQETQYF.

The chain links TRBV29-1 to TRBJ1-1; tentatively, D is TRBD1 (5 bases). V lost 7 bases, J lost 2 bases, and 11 bases lay in between. The CDR3 length is 12 residues. CDR1 and CDR2 from the germline V gene are SQVTM and ANQGSEA. DNA of the CDR3: TGCAGCGCTGGGGACGGCAACACTGAAGCTTTCTTT. Its translation is CSAGDGNTEAFF.

The chain is built from TRBV20-1 and TRBJ2-3; 9 bases are shared with TRBD2. Germline lookup yields CDR1 DFQATT and CDR2 SNEGSKA (reference sequence). The CDR3 runs 20 residues. Unmatched junction bases numbered 20, after V lost 3 bases and J lost 1 base. The CDR3 sequence: CSASNLATSGTIFGTDTQYF. CDR3 in DNA: TGCAGTGCTAGTAACCTGGCGACTAGCGGAACTATCTTTGGCACAGATACGCAGTATTTT.

The chain links TRBV4-2 to TRBJ2-1, with 7 bases matching TRBD2. The CDR3 consists of 17 residues. Germline-derived CDR1 and CDR2 are LGHNA and YNFKEQ. V shed 1 base and J 6 bases; nucleotides not matched to a gene: 12. CDR3 protein: CASSQARKTSQINEQFF. DNA of the CDR3: TGTGCCAGCAGCCAAGCTCGGAAGACTAGCCAGATCAATGAGCAGTTCTTC.

V is TRBV4-3 and J is TRBJ2-1; either TRBD1 or TRBD2 may supply D (6 bases each). The CDR3 has 17 amino acids. Germline loops: CDR1 LGHNA, CDR2 YSLEER. The germline V and J ends were trimmed by 2 bases and 5 bases, with 19 bases remaining between them. The CDR3 is CASSQNSRGSGNNEQFF. CDR3 coding DNA: TGCGCCAGCAGCCAAAATTCCAGGGGTAGCGGTAACAATGAGCAGTTCTTC.

This clonotype has only a few counts. CDR3 DNA sequence: TGTGCCAGCACCTATAGCGGGAACGCAGATACGCAGTATTTT. Amino acids: CASTYSGNADTQYF. The V and J genes are TRBV9 and TRBJ2-3; 8 bases align to TRBD2. Trimming cost V 6 bases and J 4 bases; bases outside gene matches: 7. Germline V gene data show CDR1 as SGDLS and CDR2 as YYNGEE. CDR3 length: 14 amino acids.

This chain connects TRBV6-5 to TRBJ1-1; the D is unclear. CDR1 and CDR2 (germline): MNHEY, SVGAGI. The germline V and J ends were trimmed by 0 bases and 3 bases, with 8 bases remaining between them. The CDR3 runs to 14 residues. The CDR3 DNA reads as TGTGCCAGCAGTTACTCACAGAGGGACACTGAAGCTTTCTTT. Translation gives CASSYSQRDTEAFF.

The V call is TRBV7-2, the J call TRBJ2-6, with no clear D. V shed 0 bases and J shed 4 bases, with 10 bases lying between them. The CDR3 length is 16 residues. Germline V gives CDR1 SGHTA, CDR2 FQGNSA. CDR3 nucleotides: TGTGCCAGCAGCTTAGCTCTATTAGCCGGGGCCAACGTCCTGACTTTC. It codes for CASSLALLAGANVLTF.

V gene TRBV5-1 combines with J gene TRBJ2-3; possible D gene TRBD2, 6 bases. The CDR3 spans 14 residues. Germline V gene sequence: CDR1 SGHRS, CDR2 YFSETQ. The V end was cut by 0 bases, the J end by 8 bases, with 13 bases between. Written as DNA, the CDR3 is TGCGCCAGCAGCTTGGCCCGGAGGGCCGGTACGCAGTATTTT. Its translation: CASSLARRAGTQYF.

This clonotype was counted between two and nine times. V is TRBV2 and J is TRBJ2-3; D not resolved. The CDR3 totals 12 residues. The germline V gene has CDR1 SNHLY and CDR2 FYNNEI. Trimming stripped 2 bases from V and 5 bases from J, with 5 bases between. The CDR3 loop is CASSEMGDTQYF. CDR3 in DNA: TGTGCCAGCAGTGAAATGGGAGATACGCAGTATTTT.

The chain joins TRBV2 to TRBJ2-7; the D is unclear. V was clipped by 9 bases and J by 6 bases, with 18 bases between them. The CDR3 covers 13 residues. Germline loops: CDR1 SNHLY, CDR2 FYNNEI. CDR3 in amino acids: CARPHGDFLEQYF. CDR3 coding DNA: TGTGCCAGACCCCATGGAGATTTTCTCGAGCAGTACTTC. The whole variable domain, filled in from reference TRBV2 and TRBJ2-7, reads EPEVTQTPSHQVTQMGQEVILRCVPISNHLYFYWYRQILGQKVEFLVSFYNNEISEKSEIFDDQFSVERPDGSNFTLKIRSTKLEDSAMYFCARPHGDFLEQYFGPGTRLTVT.